This TCR beta chain was sequenced for a study of blood T cell repertoires in COVID-19. Study-wide context: Acute-phase and convalescent COVID-19 samples originated in the United States, Italy and Spain. PBMCs, B-cell-depleted T cells, or T cells were the source of the cDNA or gDNA that made up the material.

Germline lookup yields CDR1 LGHDT and CDR2 YNNKEL (reference sequence). The CDR3 totals 18 residues. Trimming at V came to 4 bases and at J to 2 bases, leaving 13 bases not matched to a gene. The authors' processing: It was from reference gene primer amplification that nucleated cell counts were estimated. Some clones are missing from TCRdb's copy, which holds only in-frame ones; the method was immunoSEQ multiplex PCR. That table supplies the V and J calls and clone size; D and trimming were determined from the DNA. The sample contains tens of thousands of clones, under 85% of which appear only once.

The material sequenced was peripheral blood. This sequence originates from a woman older than 75 with acute or convalescent COVID-19. V usage is TRBV3-1 (or the pseudogene TRBV3-2) and J usage is TRBJ1-4; 7 positions match TRBD1. CDR3 DNA sequence: TGTGCCAGCAGCCCAAACAGACAGGGCGAGGGCACTAATGAAAAACTGTTTTTT. Translating it yields CASSPNRQGEGTNEKLFF.